The TCR beta chain under discussion was sequenced for a study of blood T cell repertoires in COVID-19. Overall study context: The United States, Italy and Spain supplied acute and convalescent COVID-19 samples.

Method: immunoSEQ multiplex PCR; TCRdb's copy keeps in-frame clones and lacks some. This sample yields fewer than 40,000 clones, of which around 80% are seen a single time; under 35% belongs to the top ten. Per germline, CDR1 SGHNT and CDR2 YYREEE (reference sequence). The CDR3 covers 15 residues. Trimming removed 4 bases at V and 3 bases at J, with 16 bases between. The receptor was isolated from a man older than 75 with acute or convalescent COVID-19. The sample comprised peripheral blood. J is TRBJ2-5 and V is TRBV5-4; the D is unclear. The CDR3: CASSRQTVAEETQYF. CDR3 DNA sequence: TGTGCCAGCAGCAGGCAGACGGTGGCGGAAGAGACCCAGTACTTC.